These 24 T cell receptor beta chains came from one sample sequenced in a study of T cell responses to AZD1222 COVID-19 vaccine. Data came from immunoSEQ multiplex PCR; TCRdb stores just in-frame clones and leaves some out. This sample has roughly 150,000 clones, with 75% to 90% found just once. The sequencing used peripheral blood, collected on day 0 of AZD1222 vaccination. These receptors came from an adult in good health.

The chain uses TRBV27 and TRBJ2-3; D gene unclear. CDR1 is MNHEY and CDR2 is SMNVEV in the germline V gene (reference sequence). CDR3 length: 13 residues. V was trimmed by 2 bases and J by 1 base, leaving 4 bases between them. The CDR3: CASSLRGTDTQYF. The CDR3 DNA reads as TGTGCCAGCAGTTTAAGGGGCACAGATACGCAGTATTTT.

This clone has only one observation. The chain employs TRBV4-3 and TRBJ2-7; 8 bases fit TRBD1. The CDR3 sequence is 16 residues long. Germline loops: CDR1 LGHNA, CDR2 YSLEER. The ends lost 6 bases at V and 7 bases at J; junction bases unmatched: 17. Written as DNA, the CDR3 is TGCGCCAGCAGTCCGCTTGGGGGGACAGGTATTTGGGAGCAGTACTTC. It encodes CASSPLGGTGIWEQYF.

This chain joins TRBV7-9 and TRBJ2-3; D is perhaps TRBD2 (6 bases). Germline values: CDR1 SEHNR, CDR2 FQNEAQ (reference sequence). The CDR3 spans 16 residues. Trimming pared 2 bases from V and 0 bases from J, leaving 12 bases between. The CDR3 DNA is TGTGCCAGCAGCTTAATCTTCGGGACTAGCACAGATACGCAGTATTTT. Encoded protein: CASSLIFGTSTDTQYF.

The gene calls are TRBV7-6 and TRBJ2-1; D is unclear. Germline CDR1 is SGHVS and CDR2 is FNYEAQ. Trimming pared 2 bases from V and 10 bases from J, leaving 9 bases between. The CDR3 loop spans 12 amino acids. The CDR3 sequence: CASSLWVREQFF. CDR3 sequence (DNA): TGTGCCAGCAGCTTATGGGTACGGGAGCAGTTCTTC.

J is TRBJ1-4 and V is TRBV20-1; D is ambiguous. Germline V CDR1 and CDR2: DFQATT, SNEGSKA (reference sequence). The CDR3 covers 15 residues. Trimming shortened V by 3 bases and J by 2 bases, and 13 bases separated the two germline ends. The CDR3, as DNA: TGCAGTGCTAGTGGAAGTTTAGTCACTAATGAAAAACTGTTTTTT. Its translation: CSASGSLVTNEKLFF.

The table lists this clone with a count of one. V and J are TRBV7-2 and TRBJ2-1; D perhaps matches TRBD2 (5 bases). The ends were cut back, 8 bases at V and 4 bases at J, with 12 bases in the middle. Germline V CDR1 and CDR2: SGHTA, FQGNSA. This CDR3 comprises 13 residues. The CDR3 sequence is CASAGEIYNEQFF. Here the CDR3 DNA reads TGTGCCAGCGCCGGGGAGATTTACAATGAGCAGTTCTTC. Supplemented by reference TRBV7-2 and TRBJ2-1, the full variable domain reads GAGVSQSPSNKVTEKGKDVELRCDPISGHTALYWYRQSLGQGLEFLIYFQGNSAPDKSGLPSDRFSAERTGGSVSTLTIQRTQQEDSAVYLCASAGEIYNEQFFGPGTRLTVL.

The chain couples TRBV2 to TRBJ2-1; D is uncertain. Looked up from germline, CDR1 is SNHLY and CDR2 is FYNNEI. Deletions cut 7 bases from V and 6 bases from J, with 10 bases between. This CDR3 has 12 amino acids. CDR3 bases: TGTGCCAGCACCTTGTATCGCAATGAGCAGTTCTTC. Translated: CASTLYRNEQFF. The whole variable domain, filled in from reference TRBV2 and TRBJ2-1, reads EPEVTQTPSHQVTQMGQEVILRCVPISNHLYFYWYRQILGQKVEFLVSFYNNEISEKSEIFDDQFSVERPDGSNFTLKIRSTKLEDSAMYFCASTLYRNEQFFGPGTRLTVL.

The genes are TRBV6-5 and TRBJ2-1; 9 bases fit TRBD1. Germline V gene data show CDR1 as MNHEY and CDR2 as SVGAGI. Trimming cost V 5 bases and J 4 bases; bases outside gene matches: 6. The CDR3 sequence is 15 residues long. CDR3 in amino acids: CASSPDRGKYNEQFF. CDR3 DNA sequence: TGTGCCAGCAGTCCCGACAGGGGGAAGTACAATGAGCAGTTCTTC.

The chain employs TRBV23-1 and TRBJ1-5, with TRBD1 matching 7 bases. TRBV23-1 counts as an open reading frame of uncertain function. This CDR3 comprises 15 residues. With V trimmed by 3 bases and J by 3 bases, 5 bases remained unmatched. In DNA, the CDR3 is TGCGCCAGCAGTCAGCAACAGGGGACCAATCAGCCCCAGCATTTT. This translates into CASSQQQGTNQPQHF.

The genes are TRBV4-1 and TRBJ1-6; D is uncertain. Trimming removed 1 base at V and 0 bases at J, with 10 bases between. The CDR3 has 17 residues. CDR1 is MGHRA and CDR2 is YSYEKL in the germline V gene. CDR3 coding DNA: TGCGCCAGCAGCCAAGCTGTCTCCAGCTCCTATAATTCACCCCTCCACTTT. Translation: CASSQAVSSSYNSPLHF.

This chain links TRBV6-5 with TRBJ2-3; D is unclear. V was pared by 8 bases and J by 0 bases, with 9 bases between. This CDR3 comprises 13 residues. Germline loops: CDR1 MNHEY, CDR2 SVGAGI. For the CDR3, the DNA is TGTGCCAGCGGCCATCTTAGCACAGATACGCAGTATTTT. This translates into CASGHLSTDTQYF.

The rearrangement links TRBV5-4 to TRBJ1-1, with D hard to call. Trimming removed 0 bases from V and 1 base from J, with 7 bases in between. This CDR3 is 14 amino acids long. Per the germline V gene, CDR1 is SGHNT and CDR2 is YYREEE (reference sequence). In DNA, the CDR3 is TGTGCCAGCAGCTTGGTGGCAGGGAACACTGAAGCTTTCTTT. Its translation: CASSLVAGNTEAFF.

The CDR3, as DNA: TGTGCCAGCACCCGGCAGTCTAGGGGAGTCACAGATACGCAGTATTTT. It encodes CASTRQSRGVTDTQYF. The chain carries TRBV5-5 and TRBJ2-3; D is tentatively TRBD1 or TRBD2 (5 bases each). Trimming took off 6 bases at V and 2 bases at J, with 19 bases between the two ends. The germline V gene has CDR1 SGHKS and CDR2 YYEKEE (reference sequence). This CDR3 spans 16 amino acids. The full variable domain, with the rest looked up from reference TRBV5-5 and TRBJ2-3, is DAGVTQSPTHLIKTRGQQVTLRCSPISGHKSVSWYQQVLGQGPQFIFQYYEKEERGRGNFPDRFSARQFPNYSSELNVNALLLGDSALYLCASTRQSRGVTDTQYFGPGTRLTVL.

The chain couples TRBV20-1 to TRBJ1-2, with D uncertain. CDR1 DFQATT and CDR2 SNEGSKA come from the germline V gene (reference sequence). V was pared by 5 bases and J by 10 bases, with 5 bases between. This CDR3 contains 8 residues. CDR3: CSAQPYTF. Written as DNA, the CDR3 is TGCAGTGCTCAACCCTACACCTTC.

The rearrangement uses TRBV11-2 and TRBJ1-3; no definite D call. Trimming pared 1 base from V and 0 bases from J, leaving 7 bases between. The CDR3 sequence is 15 residues long. CDR1 and CDR2 (germline): SGHAT, FQNNGV. CDR3 sequence reads: CASSLGPASGNTIYF. The CDR3 DNA sequence: TGTGCCAGCAGCTTAGGGCCGGCCTCTGGAAACACCATATATTTT. The full variable domain, with the rest looked up from reference TRBV11-2 and TRBJ1-3, is EAGVAQSPRYKIIEKRQSVAFWCNPISGHATLYWYQQILGQGPKLLIQFQNNGVVDDSQLPKDRFSAERLKGVDSTLKIQPAKLEDSAVYLCASSLGPASGNTIYFGEGSWLTVV.

The chain uses TRBV5-1 and TRBJ1-1, with D uncertain. The CDR3 consists of 15 residues. From germline, CDR1 is SGHRS and CDR2 YFSETQ. Trimming cost V 2 bases and J 6 bases, with 17 bases left between them. CDR3 residues: CASSFGRHEFAEAFF. The CDR3 nucleotides are TGCGCCAGCAGCTTTGGTAGACATGAGTTCGCTGAAGCTTTCTTT.

This chain's CDR3 is CASRLGTANDYGYTF. The CDR3 coding sequence is TGTGCCAGTAGACTCGGGACCGCCAACGACTATGGCTACACCTTC. The chain is built from TRBV19 and TRBJ1-2; tentatively, D is TRBD1 (5 bases). Trimming removed 6 bases at V and 3 bases at J, with 17 bases between. The CDR3 length is 15 residues. The germline CDR1 and CDR2 sequences are LNHDA and SQIVND (reference sequence).

This clone showed up just a few times. The V call is TRBV2, the J call TRBJ1-2, with 7 bases lining up with TRBD1. The CDR3 runs 15 residues. Trimming removed 6 bases from V and 3 bases from J; junction bases left unmatched: 10. Germline assignment: CDR1 SNHLY and CDR2 FYNNEI. CDR3 residues: CASRDRRGGYYGYTF. Here the CDR3 DNA reads TGTGCCAGCAGGGACAGGAGAGGAGGGTACTATGGCTACACCTTC.

Remarks on this clone: An end of the junction differs from the germline gene, which may be a read error. This rearrangement joins TRBV7-7 to TRBJ2-5; D not resolved. This CDR3 comprises 13 residues. The germline gives CDR1 SSHAT, CDR2 FNYEAQ (reference sequence). The CDR3 nucleotides read TGTGCTAGCAGCTTATTTCGGGAAGAGACCCAGTACTTC. As protein: CASSLFREETQYF.

V and J are TRBV6-5 and TRBJ1-2; maybe TRBD1 (6 bases). V lost 0 bases to trimming and J lost 6 bases, with 17 bases between them. This CDR3 has 16 residues. Germline CDR1 and CDR2: MNHEY and SVGAGI. Here the CDR3 reads CASSYSIPQGTHGYTF. CDR3 sequence (DNA): TGTGCCAGCAGTTACTCGATCCCGCAGGGGACACATGGCTACACCTTC.

The chain links TRBV19 to TRBJ1-2, with TRBD1 identical over 9 bases. Trimming cost V 8 bases and J 6 bases; bases outside gene matches: 10. This CDR3 region has 14 residues. CDR1 and CDR2 (germline): LNHDA, SQIVND (reference sequence). As DNA, the CDR3 is TGTGCCAGTGGACCGGGACAGGGTTTCGATGGCTACACCTTC. It yields the protein CASGPGQGFDGYTF.

This clone was recorded only once. The chain employs TRBV7-9 and TRBJ1-2; 10 bases match TRBD1. The CDR3 covers 15 residues. Germline V gene sequence: CDR1 SEHNR, CDR2 FQNEAQ (reference sequence). The trim removed 5 bases at V and 2 bases at J, leaving 5 bases unmatched. The CDR3 is CASSTGDRGNYGYTF. CDR3 sequence (DNA): TGTGCCAGCAGCACCGGGGACAGGGGCAACTATGGCTACACCTTC.

For the CDR3, the DNA is TGTGCCAGCAGCATGGGACAGGAGACCCAGTACTTC. It translates to CASSMGQETQYF. This sequence joins TRBV9 and TRBJ2-5, with 7 bases matching TRBD1. Germline V gene lookup returns CDR1 SGDLS and CDR2 YYNGEE. This CDR3 spans 12 amino acids. V trimming: 4 bases; J trimming: 5 bases; junction bases outside the gene matches: 2.

This sequence joins TRBV6-2 or TRBV6-3 and TRBJ1-5, with D perhaps matching TRBD1 (6 bases). Germline V lookup: CDR1 MNHEY, CDR2 SVGEGT. This CDR3 comprises 16 residues. The V and J ends lost 3 bases and 4 bases respectively, with 16 bases between them. The CDR3 DNA sequence: TGTGCCAGCAGTTATTCGGGGGCCGGGGGAAATCAGCCCCAGCATTTT. This translates into CASSYSGAGGNQPQHF.